This entry lists 15 T cell receptor beta chains sequenced from one sample in a study of T cell responses to AZD1222 COVID-19 vaccine. The repertoire was sequenced with immunoSEQ multiplex PCR; TCRdb's copy has only in-frame clones and lacks some. The sample carries about 160,000 clones, approximately 92% recorded once. The sequences come from peripheral blood, collected on day 0 of AZD1222 vaccination. The receptors come from an adult in good health.

The chain links TRBV9 to TRBJ1-1, with 7 bases fitting TRBD1. The CDR3 has 15 amino acids. Germline CDR1 SGDLS, CDR2 YYNGEE. V lost 8 bases, J lost 5 bases, and 15 bases stayed unmatched. CDR3 coding DNA: TGTGCCAGTACGCCGGGACAGCTCTTGGGGACTGAAGCTTTCTTT. As protein: CASTPGQLLGTEAFF. Full variable domain (rest looked up from reference TRBV9 and TRBJ1-1): DSGVTQTPKHLITATGQRVTLRCSPRSGDLSVYWYQQSLDQGLQFLIQYYNGEERAKGNILERFSAQQFPDLHSELNLSSLELGDSALYFCASTPGQLLGTEAFFGQGTRLTVV.

This sequence joins TRBV12-3 or TRBV12-4 and TRBJ2-5; tentative D call: TRBD1 (7 bases). The CDR3 consists of 11 residues. The V end was cut by 5 bases, the J end by 14 bases, with 15 bases between. CDR3 nucleotides: TGTGCCAGCAGTCAGGGGGGCCCTCGTTACTTC. The encoded protein is CASSQGGPRYF.

The rearrangement links TRBV4-2 to TRBJ2-1, with 10 bases lining up with TRBD2. The germline CDR1 and CDR2 sequences are LGHNA and YNFKEQ. Trimming at V came to 5 bases and at J to 13 bases, leaving 26 bases not matched to a gene. The CDR3 sequence is 19 residues long. This CDR3 is CASSFKRDFSGGPGADQFF. CDR3 sequence (DNA): TGTGCCAGCAGCTTCAAGAGGGACTTTAGCGGGGGGCCCGGTGCGGATCAGTTCTTC.

CDR3 in amino acids: CASNQGAREKLFF. The CDR3 DNA sequence: TGTGCCAGCAATCAGGGGGCAAGGGAAAAACTGTTTTTT. The J gene is TRBJ1-4, the V gene TRBV2; 8 bases are a match to TRBD1. V gave up 7 bases and J gave up 8 bases; unmatched junction bases: 6. Germline CDR1 reads SNHLY; CDR2 reads FYNNEI. The CDR3 spans 13 residues.

A single count supports this clone. Other DNA sequences of this sample code for an identical CDR3. The chain recombines TRBV18 with TRBJ2-5; possibly TRBD1 for D (7 bases). Per the germline V gene, CDR1 is KGHSH and CDR2 is LQKENI. The CDR3 covers 13 residues. V lost 3 bases, J lost 5 bases, and 10 bases lay in between. CDR3 bases: TGTGCCAGCTCACCTCAGGGGGGCGAGACCCAGTACTTC. Translation: CASSPQGGETQYF.

This chain uses TRBV4-2 with TRBJ2-1; possibly TRBD1 for D (5 bases). V lost 1 base and J lost 0, with 7 bases in between. The V gene's germline CDR1 is LGHNA and CDR2 YNFKEQ. The CDR3 covers 15 residues. The CDR3 bases are TGTGCCAGCAGCCAAGGACAGAGCTCCTACAATGAGCAGTTCTTC. This encodes CASSQGQSSYNEQFF.

The rearrangement links TRBV11-3 to TRBJ2-1, with 12 bases matching TRBD2. The CDR3 contains 15 residues. Looked up from germline, CDR1 is SGHNT and CDR2 is YENEEA. Unmatched junction bases numbered 6, after V lost 5 bases and J lost 7 bases. The CDR3 region is CASSTPTSGGNEQFF. DNA for the CDR3: TGTGCCAGCAGCACCCCGACTAGCGGGGGTAATGAGCAGTTCTTC.

The CDR3 sequence: CASSKYHNRGMSSSYEQYV. CDR3 nucleotide sequence: TGTGCCAGCAGCAAATACCATAACAGGGGTATGTCGAGCTCCTACGAGCAGTACGTC. The chain combines TRBV21-1 with TRBJ2-7; TRBD1 was called by the table and not checked on the DNA. TRBV21-1 is tagged as a pseudogene. The CDR3 contains 19 residues.

The chain couples TRBV4-1 to TRBJ2-1, with D perhaps matching TRBD2 (7 bases). There are 16 residues in the CDR3. Germline CDR1 MGHRA, CDR2 YSYEKL. V lost 1 base and J lost 9, with 19 bases in between. This CDR3 is CASSQGAGALVGEQFF. The CDR3 DNA is TGCGCCAGCAGCCAAGGGGCGGGGGCCTTGGTCGGTGAGCAGTTCTTC.

CDR3 residues: CASRTTDNTEAFF. The CDR3 nucleotides read TGTGCCAGCAGAACGACAGATAACACTGAAGCTTTCTTT. This chain links TRBV5-4 with TRBJ1-1; tentatively, D is TRBD1 (5 bases). Looked up from germline, CDR1 is SGHNT and CDR2 is YYREEE (reference sequence). The CDR3 contains 13 residues. Trimming took off 5 bases at V and 2 bases at J, with 10 bases between the two ends. The whole variable domain, remainder taken from reference TRBV5-4 and TRBJ1-1, is ETGVTQSPTHLIKTRGQQVTLRCSSQSGHNTVSWYQQALGQGPQFIFQYYREEENGRGNFPPRFSGLQFPNYSSELNVNALELDDSALYLCASRTTDNTEAFFGQGTRLTVV.

The chain uses TRBV27 and TRBJ1-1, with D hard to call. The CDR3 is made up of 13 amino acids. CDR1 is MNHEY and CDR2 is SMNVEV in the germline V gene (reference sequence). With 2 bases removed from V and 5 bases from J, the gap between germline ends came to 9 bases. The CDR3 reads CASSLGRRTEAFF. The DNA for the CDR3 is TGTGCCAGCAGTTTAGGGAGGAGGACTGAAGCTTTCTTT.

V gene TRBV19 combines with J gene TRBJ2-3; D may correspond to TRBD1 or TRBD2 (8 bases each). The length of the CDR3 is 13 residues. Germline CDR1 reads LNHDA; CDR2 reads SQIVND (reference sequence). DNA for the CDR3: TGTGCGGCGGGAGGACAGGGCGCAGATACGCAGTATTTT. Its protein product is CAAGGQGADTQYF.

The chain uses TRBV27 and TRBJ1-1, with D uncertain. The CDR3 spans 15 residues. Germline values: CDR1 MNHEY, CDR2 SMNVEV (reference sequence). The V and J ends lost 4 bases and 8 bases respectively, with 20 bases between them. The DNA for the CDR3 is TGTGCCAGCAGTTCCCCGGCCCTTATAGGTAAAGAAGCTTTCTTT. This encodes CASSSPALIGKEAFF.

V gene TRBV2 combines with J gene TRBJ1-3; tentative D call: TRBD1 (6 bases). CDR1 is SNHLY, CDR2 FYNNEI, per germline. This CDR3 contains 13 residues. Trimming shortened V by 7 bases and J by 7 bases, and 14 bases separated the two germline ends. Here the CDR3 reads CASNGGQWNTIYF. As DNA, the CDR3 is TGTGCCAGCAATGGGGGGCAATGGAACACCATATATTTT.

This chain's CDR3 is CASSETGGPATNEKLFF. CDR3 sequence (DNA): TGCGCCAGCAGTGAAACGGGGGGACCAGCAACTAATGAAAAACTGTTTTTT. The chain is built from TRBV10-1 and TRBJ1-4; D is possibly TRBD1 (5 bases). The CDR3 length is 17 residues. Germline CDR1 reads WNHNN; CDR2 reads SYGVQD (reference sequence). V dropped 3 bases and J dropped 0 bases, with 14 bases sitting between them.